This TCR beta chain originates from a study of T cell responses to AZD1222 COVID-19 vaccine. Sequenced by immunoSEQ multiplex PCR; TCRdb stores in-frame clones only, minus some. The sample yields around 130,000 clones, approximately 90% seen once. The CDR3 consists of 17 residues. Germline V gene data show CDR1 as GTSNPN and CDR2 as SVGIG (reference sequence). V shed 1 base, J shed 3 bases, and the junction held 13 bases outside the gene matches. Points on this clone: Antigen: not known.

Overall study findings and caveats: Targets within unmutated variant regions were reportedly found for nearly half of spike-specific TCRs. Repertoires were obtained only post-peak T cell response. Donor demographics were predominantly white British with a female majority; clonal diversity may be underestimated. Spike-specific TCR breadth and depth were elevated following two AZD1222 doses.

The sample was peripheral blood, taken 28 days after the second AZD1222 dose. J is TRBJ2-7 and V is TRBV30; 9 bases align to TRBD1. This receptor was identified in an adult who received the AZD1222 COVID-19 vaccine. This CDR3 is CAWSAWTGVGLGYEQYF. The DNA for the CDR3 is TGTGCCTGGAGTGCCTGGACAGGGGTTGGGTTAGGCTACGAGCAGTACTTC.